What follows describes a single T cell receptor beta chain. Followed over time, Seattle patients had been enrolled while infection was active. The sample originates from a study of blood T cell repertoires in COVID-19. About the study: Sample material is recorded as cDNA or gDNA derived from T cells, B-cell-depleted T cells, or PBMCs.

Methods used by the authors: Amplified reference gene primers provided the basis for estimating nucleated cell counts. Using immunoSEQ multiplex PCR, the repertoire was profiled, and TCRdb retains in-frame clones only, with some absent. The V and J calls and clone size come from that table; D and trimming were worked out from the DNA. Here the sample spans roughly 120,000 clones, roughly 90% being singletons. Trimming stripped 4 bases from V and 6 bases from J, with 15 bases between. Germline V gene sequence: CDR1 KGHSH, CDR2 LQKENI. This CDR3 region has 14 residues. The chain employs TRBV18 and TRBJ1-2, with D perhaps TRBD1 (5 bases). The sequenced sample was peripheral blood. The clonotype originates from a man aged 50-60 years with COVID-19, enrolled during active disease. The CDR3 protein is CASSQKQVSDGYTF. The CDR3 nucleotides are TGTGCCAGCTCACAAAAACAGGTCTCGGATGGCTACACCTTC. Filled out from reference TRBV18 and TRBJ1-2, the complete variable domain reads NAGVMQNPRHLVRRRGQEARLRCSPMKGHSHVYWYRQLPEEGLKFMVYLQKENIIDESGMPKERFSAEFPKEGPSILRIQQVVRGDSAAYFCASSQKQVSDGYTFGSGTRLTVV.